These 30 T cell receptor beta chains were sequenced from one sample in a study of blood T cell repertoires in COVID-19. The repertoire was sequenced with immunoSEQ multiplex PCR; TCRdb's copy has only in-frame clones and lacks some. The table shows 400,000 to 450,000 clones, with 90% occurring only once. Sequencing input: PBMCs or T cells enriched from blood (not recorded which). The receptors here all came from a man between 18 and 35 years old who had recovered from COVID-19.

This chain joins TRBV21-1 and TRBJ1-6; the table's D call TRBD1 went unverified against the DNA. TRBV21-1 is listed as a pseudogene. CDR3 length: 14 amino acids. The DNA for the CDR3 is TGTGGCATGACAGGGAAGGCGTATAATTCACCCCTCCACTTT. This sequence encodes CGMTGKAYNSPLHF.

V is TRBV5-1 and J is TRBJ1-4, with D tentatively TRBD1 (6 bases). CDR1 is SGHRS, CDR2 YFSETQ, per germline. Trimming removed 2 bases at V and 4 bases at J, with 9 bases between. The CDR3 is made up of 14 amino acids. The CDR3 DNA is TGCGCCAGCAGCTTCCAGGGGATTAATGAAAAACTGTTTTTT. Its translation is CASSFQGINEKLFF.

The chain couples TRBV19 to TRBJ2-1, with TRBD2 matching 15 bases. This CDR3 region has 15 residues. Germline CDR1 LNHDA, CDR2 SQIVND (reference sequence). Trimming at V came to 4 bases and at J to 6 bases, leaving 1 base not matched to a gene. CDR3 coding DNA: TGTGCCAGTAGTAGGACTAGCGGGAGGGCCAATGAGCAGTTCTTC. The encoded protein is CASSRTSGRANEQFF. Full variable domain (missing parts from reference TRBV19 and TRBJ2-1): DGGITQSPKYLFRKEGQNVTLSCEQNLNHDAMYWYRQDPGQGLRLIYYSQIVNDFQKGDIAEGYSVSREKKESFPLTVTSAQKNPTAFYLCASSRTSGRANEQFFGPGTRLTVL.

The gene calls are TRBV18 and TRBJ1-6, with 11 nucleotides matching TRBD1. CDR1 and CDR2 (germline): KGHSH, LQKENI. V was clipped by 2 bases and J by 10 bases; unmatched bases: 13. The CDR3 contains 18 residues. In nucleotides, the CDR3 is TGTGCCAGCTCACCAGGACGAGGACAGGGGGCCTTTGGATCACCCCTCCACTTT. This sequence encodes CASSPGRGQGAFGSPLHF.

This sequence joins TRBV25-1 and TRBJ1-2; no firm D call. Trimming stripped 3 bases from V and 8 bases from J, with 19 bases between. CDR1 is MGHDK and CDR2 is SYGVNS in the germline V gene. The CDR3 is 15 residues long. The CDR3 DNA sequence: TGTGCCAGCAGTGATGAATACCGGCAGTCGGGAGGCTACACCTTC. This gives the protein CASSDEYRQSGGYTF.

The CDR3 DNA follows: TGTGCCAGCAGTAGAAATCAGGTGATCTATGGCTACACCTTC. Amino acids: CASSRNQVIYGYTF. V usage is TRBV6-5 and J usage is TRBJ1-2; D not resolved. CDR1 and CDR2 (germline): MNHEY, SVGAGI. CDR3 length equals 14 residues. V was trimmed by 5 bases and J by 4 bases, leaving 14 bases between them.

The gene calls are TRBV19 and TRBJ1-1; TRBD1 aligns across 7 bases. There are 14 residues in the CDR3. The ends lost 6 bases at V and 4 bases at J; junction bases unmatched: 8. The V gene's germline CDR1 is LNHDA and CDR2 SQIVND (reference sequence). Written as DNA, the CDR3 is TGTGCCAGTAGCCTTAGACAGGGCCGCACTGAAGCTTTCTTT. Residues: CASSLRQGRTEAFF.

The CDR3 DNA reads as TGTGCCAGCAGTTTAAGCCCTTCTAGAGCTTTCTTT. This encodes CASSLSPSRAFF. V usage is TRBV28 and J usage is TRBJ1-1; unclear D gene. CDR1 and CDR2 from the germline V gene are MDHEN and SYDVKM. The CDR3 length is 12 residues. Trimming removed 2 bases at V and 10 bases at J, with 11 bases between.

The rearrangement uses TRBV5-4 and TRBJ1-1; TRBD1 agrees at 9 bases. The CDR3 length is 16 residues. CDR1 and CDR2 (germline): SGHNT, YYREEE (reference sequence). Trimming removed 2 bases from V and 6 bases from J; junction bases left unmatched: 11. CDR3 DNA sequence: TGTGCCAGCAGCTTCCCACTGGGGACAGGGAGGGCTGAAGCTTTCTTT. Translation: CASSFPLGTGRAEAFF.

The J gene is TRBJ2-1, the V gene TRBV30; the match to TRBD2 covers 11 bases. V was pared by 3 bases and J by 1 base, with 5 bases of the junction left unmatched. CDR1 is GTSNPN and CDR2 is SVGIG in the germline V gene (reference sequence). This CDR3 spans 16 amino acids. CDR3 loop: CAWRLAGVLSYNEQFF. The CDR3 bases are TGTGCCTGGAGACTAGCGGGAGTCCTTTCCTACAATGAGCAGTTCTTC.

The CDR3 sequence is CASSQNRDNEAFF. The CDR3 DNA reads TGCGCCAGCAGCCAGAACAGGGATAATGAAGCTTTCTTT. V usage is TRBV4-1 and J usage is TRBJ1-1; tentative D call: TRBD1 (6 bases). The V and J ends lost 3 bases and 7 bases respectively, with 12 bases between them. The germline gives CDR1 MGHRA, CDR2 YSYEKL. The CDR3 covers 13 residues.

V is TRBV15 and J is TRBJ2-5, with a possible D match to TRBD1 (7 bases). The V and J ends lost 2 bases and 2 bases respectively, with 15 bases between them. The germline V gene has CDR1 LNHNV and CDR2 YYDKDF (reference sequence). The CDR3 totals 16 residues. The CDR3 spells CATSRSAGGGQETQYF. The CDR3 bases are TGTGCCACCAGCAGATCCGCAGGGGGAGGTCAAGAGACCCAGTACTTC.

This rearrangement joins TRBV6-7 to TRBJ2-3, with 7 bases matching TRBD1. TRBV6-7 is annotated as an ORF whose role is uncertain. J lost 1 base, V lost 11 bases, and 9 bases had no gene match. The CDR3 is 14 amino acids. The CDR3 region has the DNA TGTGCCCCGGGAAGACAGGGACGCACAGATACGCAGTATTTT. Its protein product is CAPGRQGRTDTQYF.

V is TRBV18 and J is TRBJ1-2, with 8 bases lining up with TRBD1. J gave up 9 bases and V 3 bases, and 12 bases lay outside the gene matches. This CDR3 is built from 15 residues. Germline values: CDR1 KGHSH, CDR2 LQKENI. The CDR3 sequence: CASSPVQGDGISYTF. CDR3 DNA: TGTGCCAGCTCACCGGTACAGGGGGACGGGATCAGCTACACCTTC.

This clone appeared once. The chain couples TRBV14 to TRBJ1-3, with 8 positions matching TRBD1. Germline V gene data show CDR1 as SGHDN and CDR2 as FVKESK. This CDR3 is 14 amino acids long. The V segment lost 5 bases and the J segment 2 bases; nucleotides outside the gene matches: 2. The CDR3 DNA follows: TGTGCCAGCAGCTCGACAGGGGCTGGAAACACCATATATTTT. It codes for CASSSTGAGNTIYF.

This clone has only a few counts. The rearrangement uses TRBV7-3 and TRBJ2-3, with D possibly being TRBD2 (6 bases). Trimming stripped 5 bases from V and 6 bases from J, with 15 bases between. The CDR3 length is 14 residues. Germline CDR1 SGHTA, CDR2 FQGTGA. CDR3 loop: CASSRYGGSDTQYF. The CDR3 nucleotides are TGTGCCAGCAGCCGTTACGGGGGTTCGGATACGCAGTATTTT.

This chain joins TRBV19 and TRBJ1-5, with TRBD1 matching over 7 bases. Germline values: CDR1 LNHDA, CDR2 SQIVND (reference sequence). The CDR3 contains 19 residues. Trimming removed 5 bases from V and 5 bases from J; junction bases left unmatched: 21. In nucleotides, the CDR3 is TGTGCCAGTAGTCCCCCCCGGGACAGAAAAGGAACCTTTTATCAGCCCCAGCATTTT. It translates to CASSPPRDRKGTFYQPQHF.

The chain uses TRBV4-1 and TRBJ1-5; possible D gene TRBD1, 5 bases. V was cut by 2 bases and J by 5 bases, with 13 bases left in between. The CDR3 has 15 amino acids. The germline gives CDR1 MGHRA, CDR2 YSYEKL. CDR3 nucleotides: TGCGCCAGCAGCCAATCAGGGAGGCGAGATCAGCCCCAGCATTTT. It codes for CASSQSGRRDQPQHF.

The rearrangement uses TRBV30 and TRBJ1-2, with TRBD1 matching over 9 bases. The CDR3 is 11 residues long. Per the germline V gene, CDR1 is GTSNPN and CDR2 is SVGIG (reference sequence). The CDR3 DNA follows: TGTGCTTCGGACAGGGGTGATGGCTACACCTTC. Its protein is CASDRGDGYTF.

V gene TRBV19 combines with J gene TRBJ2-5, with D unresolved. The length of the CDR3 is 13 residues. The germline V and J ends were trimmed by 3 bases and 3 bases, with 8 bases remaining between them. Germline CDR1 and CDR2: LNHDA and SQIVND (reference sequence). The CDR3 spells CASSMSTKETQYF. As DNA, the CDR3 is TGTGCCAGTAGTATGAGTACGAAAGAGACCCAGTACTTC.

The chain combines TRBV30 with TRBJ1-2, with 11 bases fitting TRBD1. The germline gives CDR1 GTSNPN, CDR2 SVGIG (reference sequence). The CDR3 has 14 residues. With 3 bases clipped from V and 7 bases from J, the junction kept 7 bases outside the gene matches. The CDR3: CAWSQDRGQGGYTF. The CDR3, as DNA: TGTGCCTGGAGCCAGGACAGGGGGCAAGGTGGCTACACCTTC.

Notes on this clone: The junction shows a germline mismatch at one end, possibly a read error. The chain uses TRBV28 and TRBJ1-4; D remains unclear. This CDR3 has 13 residues. Germline CDR1 reads MDHEN; CDR2 reads SYDVKM. CDR3 DNA: TGTGCCAGCAGTTCCCTATGGCAGCGCGAGGCCCTTTTT. Its translation: CASSSLWQREALF.

This clone was observed once. The V call is TRBV2, the J call TRBJ1-2; D gene unclear. This CDR3 has 12 amino acids. Looked up from germline, CDR1 is SNHLY and CDR2 is FYNNEI. Trimming took off 4 bases at V and 8 bases at J, with 11 bases between the two ends. Written as DNA, the CDR3 is TGTGCCAGCAGTGGCAGGCGGGGAGGCTACACCTTC. The encoded protein is CASSGRRGGYTF.

The chain is built from TRBV18 and TRBJ2-4; 9 bases match TRBD2. The CDR3 is 18 amino acids. In germline, CDR1 is KGHSH, CDR2 LQKENI. J gave up 0 bases and V 1 base, and 7 bases lay outside the gene matches. The CDR3 nucleotides are TGTGCCAGCTCACCACTAGATAGCGGGAGCGTAGCCAAAAACATTCAGTACTTC. This translates into CASSPLDSGSVAKNIQYF.

The gene calls are TRBV10-3 and TRBJ1-2; D remains ambiguous. CDR1 and CDR2 (germline): ENHRY, SYGVKD. The CDR3 has 11 residues. Trimming removed 0 bases at V and 6 bases at J, with 2 bases between. CDR3 loop: CAISESDGYTF. CDR3 in DNA: TGTGCCATCAGTGAGTCCGATGGCTACACCTTC.

About this clone: Other DNA sequences from this sample encode an identical CDR3 as well. V and J are TRBV14 and TRBJ1-4; maybe TRBD1 (5 bases). The CDR3 contains 14 residues. The V end lost 5 bases, the J end lost 6 bases, and 13 bases lay between the germline ends. Germline V lookup: CDR1 SGHDN, CDR2 FVKESK. The CDR3 DNA follows: TGTGCCAGCAGCTGGGGTGGAGGGGATGAAAAACTGTTTTTT. Translated, it gives CASSWGGGDEKLFF.

This chain joins TRBV27 and TRBJ2-3; 8 bases fit TRBD1. Germline V gene data show CDR1 as MNHEY and CDR2 as SMNVEV (reference sequence). The CDR3 extends over 14 amino acids. J was trimmed by 4 bases and V by 6 bases; bases with no gene match: 6. In DNA form, the CDR3 reads TGTGCCAGCAGCCGGGACAGGTACGCAGATACGCAGTATTTT. It is translated as CASSRDRYADTQYF.

This chain links TRBV7-9 with TRBJ1-4, with D maybe TRBD1 (5 bases). The V and J ends lost 0 bases and 0 bases respectively, with 8 bases between them. Germline values: CDR1 SEHNR, CDR2 FQNEAQ (reference sequence). The CDR3 runs to 16 residues. The CDR3 reads CASSLALGATNEKLFF. The DNA of the CDR3 is TGTGCCAGCAGCTTAGCGCTAGGGGCAACTAATGAAAAACTGTTTTTT.

The J gene is TRBJ1-2, the V gene TRBV30, with unresolved D. The length of the CDR3 is 13 residues. V was cut by 2 bases and J by 6 bases, with 13 bases left in between. CDR1 and CDR2 from the germline V gene are GTSNPN and SVGIG (reference sequence). The CDR3 loop reads CAWSSAPRDGYTF. CDR3 coding DNA: TGTGCCTGGAGTTCGGCACCGCGGGATGGCTACACCTTC.

Comments on this clone: This sample also contains other DNA sequences that code for the same CDR3. This sequence joins TRBV7-9 and TRBJ1-5; D unresolved. Germline assignment: CDR1 SEHNR and CDR2 FQNEAQ (reference sequence). This CDR3 is built from 14 residues. V shed 1 base and J shed 4 bases, with 8 bases lying between them. Here the CDR3 reads CASSLGGLNQPQHF. CDR3 sequence (DNA): TGTGCCAGCAGCTTAGGAGGGTTGAATCAGCCCCAGCATTTT.